Listed below are T cell receptor beta chains from one sample, sequenced in a study of control samples from healthy donors and cancer patients. Assay used: immunoSEQ multiplex PCR; TCRdb lists only in-frame clones, some missing. This table holds 90,000 to 110,000 clones, 75% to 95% found once. The specimen sequenced was blood. These receptors were taken from a human donor in good health. The donor label of this sample is uncertain. Both conserved end residues are part of each CDR3. A D gene is named only where the DNA matches it firmly. The size entry is marked missing in some rows and otherwise reads once, few, many or a size class.

TRBD1 | TRBJ2-2 | TRBV5-4 | 16 | - | TGTGCCAGCAGCTCCCCGGGACAGGGTCGCACCGGGGAGCTGTTTTTT | CASSSPGQGRTGELFF
TRBD1 | TRBJ2-3 | TRBV18 | 14 | - | TGTGCCAGCTCACCCGGACAGGGTACAGATACGCAGTATTTT | CASSPGQGTDTQYF
- | TRBJ1-4 | TRBV19 | 13 | - | TGTGCCAGTACTGGGAGTCCGAATGAAAAACTGTTTTTT | CASTGSPNEKLFF
TRBD1 | TRBJ1-2 | TRBV27 | 13 | - | TGTGCCAGCAGTCCTGGGACAGGCTATGGCTACACCTTC | CASSPGTGYGYTF
- | TRBJ2-1 | TRBV7-9 | 13 | - | TGTGCCAGCAGACAGGACAGTAATAATGAGCAGTTCTTC | CASRQDSNNEQFF
- | TRBJ2-2 | TRBV28 | 15 | - | TGTGCCAGCAGTTCGTCCCTAGCAAACACCGGGGAGCTGTTTTTT | CASSSSLANTGELFF
- | TRBJ1-1 | TRBV7-3 | 15 | - | TGTGCCAGCAGCTTAAACGACGGAGCAAACACTGAAGCTTTCTTT | CASSLNDGANTEAFF
- | TRBJ2-7 | TRBV3-1/TRBV3-2 | 13 | - | TGTGCCAGCAGCAGAGAAAACCGCTACGAGCAGTACTTC | CASSRENRYEQYF
- | TRBJ1-1 | TRBV6-5 | 13 | - | TGTGCCAGCAGGGGGGGGCAGGCCTCAGAAGCTTTCTTT | CASRGGQASEAFF
- | TRBJ1-5 | TRBV6-5 | 13 | - | TGTGCCAGCAGTTATGAGGAAGGTCAGCCCCAGCATTTT | CASSYEEGQPQHF
- | TRBJ1-2 | TRBV6-6 | 16 | - | TGTGCCAGCAGTTACTCTCGAGGGGGGGAGGGCTATGGCTACACCTTC | CASSYSRGGEGYGYTF
- | TRBJ2-7 | TRBV2 | 14 | once | TGTGCCAGCAGTGTAAGTCTAGGGTCCTACGAGCAGTACTTC | CASSVSLGSYEQYF
- | TRBJ2-3 | TRBV5-5 | 13 | - | TGTGCCAGCGATGCGGACATCACAGATACGCAGTATTTT | CASDADITDTQYF
- | TRBJ1-2 | TRBV23-1 | 13 | - | TGCGCCAGCTTCTCGGGGGAACAGTGGGACTACACCTTC | CASFSGEQWDYTF
- | TRBJ2-3 | TRBV29-1 | 14 | - | TGCAGCGTTGAATTAGCGGAAACCACAGATACGCAGTATTTT | CSVELAETTDTQYF
- | TRBJ1-5 | TRBV2 | 13 | - | TGTGCCAGCGGACAAAGTGGAAATCAGCCCCAGCATTTT | CASGQSGNQPQHF
- | TRBJ2-5 | TRBV4-2 | 13 | - | TGTGCCAGCAGCCAACAGGGTAAAGAGACCCAGTACTTC | CASSQQGKETQYF
- | TRBJ1-6 | TRBV5-1 | 16 | - | TGCGCCAGCAGCTTGGAGGGCTACGCTGATAATTCACCCCTCCACTTT | CASSLEGYADNSPLHF
- | TRBJ2-1 | TRBV7-3 | 13 | - | TGTGCCAGCAGCTTAGGTCTCGACAATGAGCAGTTCTTC | CASSLGLDNEQFF
- | TRBJ1-1 | TRBV3-1/TRBV3-2 | 13 | - | TGTGCCAGCAGCGCCAAGGGGAACACTGAAGCTTTCTTT | CASSAKGNTEAFF
- | TRBJ2-7 | TRBV27 | 16 | - | TGTGCCAGCAGTCGAAAATTTGACAGGTTCCCGGGCGAGCAGTACTTC | CASSRKFDRFPGEQYF
TRBD1 | TRBJ2-7 | TRBV4-2 | 13 | - | TGTGCCAGCAGCCAGACAGGGGACTACGAGCAGTACTTC | CASSQTGDYEQYF
- | TRBJ1-2 | TRBV29-1 | 12 | - | TGCAGCGTTGAAGAAGGGCGGGGCGGCTACACCTTC | CSVEEGRGGYTF
TRBD2 | TRBJ2-3 | TRBV6-4 | 16 | few | TGTGCCAGCAGTGACTCCGCGGGGGACCACACAGATACGCAGTATTTT | CASSDSAGDHTDTQYF
- | TRBJ2-7 | TRBV19 | 14 | - | TGTGCCAGTAGTATTGGCGGGAATTGGTACGAGCAGTACTTC | CASSIGGNWYEQYF
- | TRBJ1-5 | TRBV2 | 18 | - | TGTGCCAGCAGTGAAGGGCAAGCGAGGGTTAGTGGCAATCAGCCCCAGCATTTT | CASSEGQARVSGNQPQHF
- | TRBJ1-1 | TRBV7-8 | 14 | - | TGTGCCAGCAGCATACAGGACTCGGTCACTGAAGCTTTCTTT | CASSIQDSVTEAFF
- | TRBJ2-1 | TRBV25-1 | 13 | - | TGTGCCACCGAAAGGGACGGATACAATGAGCAGTTCTTC | CATERDGYNEQFF
- | TRBJ2-3 | TRBV3-1/TRBV3-2 | 14 | - | TGTGCCAGCAGCCAAGTTCGGGTTATAGATACGCAGTATTTT | CASSQVRVIDTQYF
TRBD1 | TRBJ2-7 | TRBV10-1 | 16 | - | TGCGCCAGCAGCGGCGGGACAGGGGATCCTACTGGCGAGCAGTACTTC | CASSGGTGDPTGEQYF
- | TRBJ1-2 | TRBV5-1 | 16 | - | TGCGCCAGCAGCTTGAGGCCTCTGGGGGCGGAGGATGGCTACACCTTC | CASSLRPLGAEDGYTF
- | TRBJ1-5 | TRBV30 | 14 | - | TGTGCCTGGAGAGCAGCAGGGCCGAATCAGCCCCAGCATTTT | CAWRAAGPNQPQHF
- | TRBJ2-3 | TRBV5-8 | 14 | - | TGTGCCAGCAGCTTGGGGGCCCAGGGGGATACGCAGTATTTT | CASSLGAQGDTQYF
TRBD1 | TRBJ1-1 | TRBV30 | 12 | - | TGTGCCTGGGCAGGGGGACACACTGAAGCTTTCTTT | CAWAGGHTEAFF
- | TRBJ2-6 | TRBV6-4 | 14 | - | TGTGCCAGCAGAGACAGTTCTGGGGCCAACGTCCTGACTTTC | CASRDSSGANVLTF
- | TRBJ2-4 | TRBV18 | 16 | once | TGTGCCAGCTCACCCCAACCTGGGCAGCGTAAAAACATTCAGTACTTC | CASSPQPGQRKNIQYF
- | TRBJ1-2 | TRBV5-4 | 16 | - | TGTGCCAGCAGCTTGGCTAGGACAAGCTCGGGCGATGGCTACACCTTC | CASSLARTSSGDGYTF
- | TRBJ1-5 | TRBV19 | 15 | - | TGTGCCAGTAGTATAGATCGCTGGGGGGATCAGCCCCAGCATTTT | CASSIDRWGDQPQHF
TRBD1 | TRBJ2-7 | TRBV5-1 | 13 | - | TGCGCCAGCAGCTACGGACAGGAATACGAGCAGTACTTC | CASSYGQEYEQYF